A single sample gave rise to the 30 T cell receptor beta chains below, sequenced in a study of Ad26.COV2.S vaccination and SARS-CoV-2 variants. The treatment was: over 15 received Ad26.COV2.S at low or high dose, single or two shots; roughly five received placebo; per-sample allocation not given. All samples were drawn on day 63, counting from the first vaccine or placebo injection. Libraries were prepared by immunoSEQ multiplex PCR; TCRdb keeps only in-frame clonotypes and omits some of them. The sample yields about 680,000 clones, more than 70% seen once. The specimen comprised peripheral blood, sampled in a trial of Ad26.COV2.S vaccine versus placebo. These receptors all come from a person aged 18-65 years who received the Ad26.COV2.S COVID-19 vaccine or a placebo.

Here the CDR3 DNA reads TGTGCCAGCTCGCCGGGGAGCCATGGCTACACCTTC. Translating it yields CASSPGSHGYTF. The chain is built from TRBV18 and TRBJ1-2; D remains ambiguous. CDR3 length: 12 residues. Trimming stripped 6 bases from V and 6 bases from J, with 11 bases between. The germline CDR1 and CDR2 sequences are KGHSH and LQKENI.

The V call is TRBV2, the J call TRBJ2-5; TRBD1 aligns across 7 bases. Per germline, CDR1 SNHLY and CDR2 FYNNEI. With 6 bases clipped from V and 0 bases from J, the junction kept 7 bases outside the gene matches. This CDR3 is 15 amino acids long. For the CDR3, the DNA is TGTGCCAGCAGCGCCGACAGGGCCTACCAAGAGACCCAGTACTTC. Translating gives CASSADRAYQETQYF.

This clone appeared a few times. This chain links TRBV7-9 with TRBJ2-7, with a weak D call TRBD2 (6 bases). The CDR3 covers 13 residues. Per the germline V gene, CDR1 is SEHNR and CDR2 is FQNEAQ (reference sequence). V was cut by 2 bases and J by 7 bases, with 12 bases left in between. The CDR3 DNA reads TGTGCCAGCAGCTTAACGGGAGAGGAAGAGCAGTACTTC. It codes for CASSLTGEEEQYF.

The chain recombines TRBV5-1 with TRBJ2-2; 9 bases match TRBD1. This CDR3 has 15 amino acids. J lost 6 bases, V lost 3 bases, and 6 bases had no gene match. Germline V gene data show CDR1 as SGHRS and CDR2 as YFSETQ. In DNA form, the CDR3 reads TGCGCCAGCAGCTCTGGGGACAGGGATCCCGGGGAGCTGTTTTTT. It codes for CASSSGDRDPGELFF.

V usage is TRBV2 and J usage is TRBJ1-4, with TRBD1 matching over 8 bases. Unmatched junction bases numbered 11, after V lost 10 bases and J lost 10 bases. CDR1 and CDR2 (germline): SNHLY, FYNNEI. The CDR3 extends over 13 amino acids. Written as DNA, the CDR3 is TGTGCCACTTTGGGACAGGCCTCAGGAAAACTGTTTTTT. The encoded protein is CATLGQASGKLFF. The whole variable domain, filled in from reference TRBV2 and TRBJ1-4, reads EPEVTQTPSHQVTQMGQEVILRCVPISNHLYFYWYRQILGQKVEFLVSFYNNEISEKSEIFDDQFSVERPDGSNFTLKIRSTKLEDSAMYFCATLGQASGKLFFGSGTQLSVL.

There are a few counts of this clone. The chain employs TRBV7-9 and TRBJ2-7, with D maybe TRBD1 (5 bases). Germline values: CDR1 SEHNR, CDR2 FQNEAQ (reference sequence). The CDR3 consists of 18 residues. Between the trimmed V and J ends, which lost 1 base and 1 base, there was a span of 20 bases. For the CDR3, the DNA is TGTGCCAGCAGCTTAGAACCTCGTGGGGCTAGAATTTCCTACGAGCAGTACTTC. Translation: CASSLEPRGARISYEQYF.

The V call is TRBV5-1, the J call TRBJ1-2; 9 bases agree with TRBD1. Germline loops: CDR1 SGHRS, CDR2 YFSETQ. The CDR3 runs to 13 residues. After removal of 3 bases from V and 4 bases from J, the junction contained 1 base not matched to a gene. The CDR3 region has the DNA TGCGCCAGCAGCTCGGACAGGGGCTATGGCTACACCTTC. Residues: CASSSDRGYGYTF. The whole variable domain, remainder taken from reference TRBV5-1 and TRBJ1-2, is KAGVTQTPRYLIKTRGQQVTLSCSPISGHRSVSWYQQTPGQGLQFLFEYFSETQRNKGNFPGRFSGRQFSNSRSEMNVSTLELGDSALYLCASSSDRGYGYTFGSGTRLTVV.

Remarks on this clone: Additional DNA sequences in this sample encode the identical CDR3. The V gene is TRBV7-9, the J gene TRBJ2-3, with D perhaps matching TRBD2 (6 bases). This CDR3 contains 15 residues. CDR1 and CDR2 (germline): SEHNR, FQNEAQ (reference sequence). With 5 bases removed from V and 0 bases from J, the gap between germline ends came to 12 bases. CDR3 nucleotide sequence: TGTGCCAGCAGCCCCCCGGGGGTGAGCACAGATACGCAGTATTTT. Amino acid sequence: CASSPPGVSTDTQYF.

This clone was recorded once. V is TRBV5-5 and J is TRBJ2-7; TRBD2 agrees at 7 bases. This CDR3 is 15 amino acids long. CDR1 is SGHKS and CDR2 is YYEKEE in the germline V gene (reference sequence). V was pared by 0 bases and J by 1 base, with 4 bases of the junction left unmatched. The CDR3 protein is CASSLARGESYEQYF. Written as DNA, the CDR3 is TGTGCCAGCAGCTTGGCCCGGGGGGAATCCTACGAGCAGTACTTC.

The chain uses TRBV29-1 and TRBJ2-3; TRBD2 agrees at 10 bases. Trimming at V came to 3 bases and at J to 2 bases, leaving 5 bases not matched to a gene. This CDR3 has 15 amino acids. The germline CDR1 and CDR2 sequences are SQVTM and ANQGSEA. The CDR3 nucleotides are TGCAGCGTTGAGAGGACTAGCGGTGTCACAGATACGCAGTATTTT. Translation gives CSVERTSGVTDTQYF.

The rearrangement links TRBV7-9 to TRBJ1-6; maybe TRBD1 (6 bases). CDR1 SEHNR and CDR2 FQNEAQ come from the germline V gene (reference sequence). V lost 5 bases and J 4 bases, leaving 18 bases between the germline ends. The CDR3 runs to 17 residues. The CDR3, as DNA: TGTGCCAGCAGCGGAATGCAGGGGAACTCTTATAATTCACCCCTCCACTTT. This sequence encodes CASSGMQGNSYNSPLHF.

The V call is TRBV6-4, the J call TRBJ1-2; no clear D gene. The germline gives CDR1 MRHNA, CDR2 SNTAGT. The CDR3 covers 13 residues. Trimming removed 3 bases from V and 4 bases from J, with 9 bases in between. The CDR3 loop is CASSDAPFYGYTF. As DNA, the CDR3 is TGTGCCAGCAGTGATGCGCCGTTCTATGGCTACACCTTC.

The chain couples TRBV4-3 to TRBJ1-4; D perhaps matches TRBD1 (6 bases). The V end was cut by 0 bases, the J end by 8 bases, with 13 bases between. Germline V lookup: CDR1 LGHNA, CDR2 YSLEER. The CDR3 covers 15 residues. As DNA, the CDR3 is TGCGCCAGCAGCCAAGACCCAGGGGAGGGAGAAAAACTGTTTTTT. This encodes CASSQDPGEGEKLFF.

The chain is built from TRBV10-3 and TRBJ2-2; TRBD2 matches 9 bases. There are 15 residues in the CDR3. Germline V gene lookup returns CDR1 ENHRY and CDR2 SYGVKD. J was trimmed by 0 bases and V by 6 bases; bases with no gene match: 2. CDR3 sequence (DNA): TGTGCCATCAGGGCTAGCGGGGCGAACACCGGGGAGCTGTTTTTT. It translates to CAIRASGANTGELFF.

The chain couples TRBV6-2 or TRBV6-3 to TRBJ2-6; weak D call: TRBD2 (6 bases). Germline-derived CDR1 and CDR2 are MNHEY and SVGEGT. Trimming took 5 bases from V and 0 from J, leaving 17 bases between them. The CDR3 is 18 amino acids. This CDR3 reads CASSRPGLIVSGANVLTF. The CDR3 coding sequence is TGTGCCAGCAGTCGGCCGGGACTTATCGTCTCTGGGGCCAACGTCCTGACTTTC.

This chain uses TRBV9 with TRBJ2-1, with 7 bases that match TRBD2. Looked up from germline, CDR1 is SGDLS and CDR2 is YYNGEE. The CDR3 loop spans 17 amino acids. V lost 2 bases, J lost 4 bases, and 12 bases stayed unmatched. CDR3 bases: TGTGCCAGCAGCGTTGGGATCAGCCCGGGACTATACAATGAGCAGTTCTTC. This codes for CASSVGISPGLYNEQFF.

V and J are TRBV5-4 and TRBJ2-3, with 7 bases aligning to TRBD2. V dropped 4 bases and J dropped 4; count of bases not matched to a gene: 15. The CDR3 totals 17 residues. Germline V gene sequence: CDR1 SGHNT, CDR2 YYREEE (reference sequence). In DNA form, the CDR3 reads TGTGCCAGCAGCCCCACCCCCGGCGGGAGTGCTGCAGATACGCAGTATTTT. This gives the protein CASSPTPGGSAADTQYF.

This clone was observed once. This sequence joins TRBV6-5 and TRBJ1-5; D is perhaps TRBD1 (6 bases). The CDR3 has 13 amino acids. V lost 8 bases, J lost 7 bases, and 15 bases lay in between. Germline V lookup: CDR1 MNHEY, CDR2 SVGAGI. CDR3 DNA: TGTGCCAGCCCGGGACAACGGTACCAGCCCCAGCATTTT. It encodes CASPGQRYQPQHF.

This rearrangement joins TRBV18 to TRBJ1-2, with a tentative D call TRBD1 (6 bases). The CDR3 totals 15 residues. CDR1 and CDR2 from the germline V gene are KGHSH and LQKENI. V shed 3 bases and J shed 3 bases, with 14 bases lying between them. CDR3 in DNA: TGTGCCAGCTCACCCCAAGGGGCAGGGGACTATGGCTACACCTTC. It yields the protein CASSPQGAGDYGYTF.

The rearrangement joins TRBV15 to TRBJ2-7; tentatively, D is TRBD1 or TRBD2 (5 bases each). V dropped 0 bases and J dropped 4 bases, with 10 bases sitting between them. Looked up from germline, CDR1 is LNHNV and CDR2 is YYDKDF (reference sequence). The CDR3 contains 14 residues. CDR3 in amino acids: CATSRESGQYEQYF. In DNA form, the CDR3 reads TGTGCCACCAGCAGAGAAAGCGGACAATACGAGCAGTACTTC. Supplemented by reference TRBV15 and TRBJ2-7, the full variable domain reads DAMVIQNPRYQVTQFGKPVTLSCSQTLNHNVMYWYQQKSSQAPKLLFHYYDKDFNNEADTPDNFQSRRPNTSFCFLDIRSPGLGDTAMYLCATSRESGQYEQYFGPGTRLTVT.

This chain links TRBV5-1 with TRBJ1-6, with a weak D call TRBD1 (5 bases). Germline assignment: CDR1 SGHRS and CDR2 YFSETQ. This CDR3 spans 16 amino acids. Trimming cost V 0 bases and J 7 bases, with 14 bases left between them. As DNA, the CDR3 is TGCGCCAGCAGCTTGGGGCACGGGGCTGAGAATTCACCCCTCCACTTT. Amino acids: CASSLGHGAENSPLHF.

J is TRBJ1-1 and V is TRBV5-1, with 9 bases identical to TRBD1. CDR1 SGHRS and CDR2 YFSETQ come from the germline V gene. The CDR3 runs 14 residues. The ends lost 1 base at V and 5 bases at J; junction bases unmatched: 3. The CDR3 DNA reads TGCGCCAGCAGCTTGAACAGGGGGCAAACTGAAGCTTTCTTT. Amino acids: CASSLNRGQTEAFF.

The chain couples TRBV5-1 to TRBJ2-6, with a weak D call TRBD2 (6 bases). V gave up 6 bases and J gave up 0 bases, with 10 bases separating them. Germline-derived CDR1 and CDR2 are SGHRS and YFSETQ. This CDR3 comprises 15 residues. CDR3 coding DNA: TGCGCCAGCACCTTAGCGGTCTCTGGGGCCAACGTCCTGACTTTC. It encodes CASTLAVSGANVLTF.

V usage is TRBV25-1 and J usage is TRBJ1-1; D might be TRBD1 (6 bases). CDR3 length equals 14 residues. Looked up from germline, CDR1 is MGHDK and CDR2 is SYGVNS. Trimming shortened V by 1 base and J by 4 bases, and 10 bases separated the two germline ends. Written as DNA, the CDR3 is TGTGCCAGCAGTGAATGGGGCAGGGGCACTGAAGCTTTCTTT. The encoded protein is CASSEWGRGTEAFF.

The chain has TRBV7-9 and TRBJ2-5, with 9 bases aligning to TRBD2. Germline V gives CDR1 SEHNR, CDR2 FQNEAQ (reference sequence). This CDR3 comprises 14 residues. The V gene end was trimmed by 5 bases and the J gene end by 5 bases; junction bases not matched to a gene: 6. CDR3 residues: CASSRAGGDETQYF. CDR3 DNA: TGTGCCAGCAGCCGAGCGGGGGGAGACGAGACCCAGTACTTC.

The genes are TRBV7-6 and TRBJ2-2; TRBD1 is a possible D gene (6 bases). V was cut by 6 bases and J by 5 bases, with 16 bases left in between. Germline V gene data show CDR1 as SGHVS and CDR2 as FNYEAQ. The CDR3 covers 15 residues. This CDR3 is CASRINRASTGELFF. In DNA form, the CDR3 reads TGTGCCAGCAGAATTAACAGGGCCTCAACCGGGGAGCTGTTTTTT.

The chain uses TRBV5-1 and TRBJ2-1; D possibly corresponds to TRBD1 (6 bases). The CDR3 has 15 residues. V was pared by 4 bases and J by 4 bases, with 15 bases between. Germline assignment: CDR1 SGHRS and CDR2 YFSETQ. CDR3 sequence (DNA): TGCGCCAGCAGCGTCGGGACACCGGGTTACAATGAGCAGTTCTTC. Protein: CASSVGTPGYNEQFF.

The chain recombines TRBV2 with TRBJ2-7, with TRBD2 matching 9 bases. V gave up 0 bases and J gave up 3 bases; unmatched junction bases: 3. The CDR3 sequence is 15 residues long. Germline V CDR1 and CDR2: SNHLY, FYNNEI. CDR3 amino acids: CASSEALAGIYEQYF. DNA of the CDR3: TGTGCCAGCAGTGAAGCCCTAGCGGGGATCTACGAGCAGTACTTC.

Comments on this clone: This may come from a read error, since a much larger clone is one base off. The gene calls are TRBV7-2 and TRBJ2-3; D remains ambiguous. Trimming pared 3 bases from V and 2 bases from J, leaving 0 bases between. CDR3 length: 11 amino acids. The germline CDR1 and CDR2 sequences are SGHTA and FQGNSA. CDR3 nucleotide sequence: TGTGCCAGCAGCTTCACAGATACGCAGTATTTT. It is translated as CASSFTDTQYF.

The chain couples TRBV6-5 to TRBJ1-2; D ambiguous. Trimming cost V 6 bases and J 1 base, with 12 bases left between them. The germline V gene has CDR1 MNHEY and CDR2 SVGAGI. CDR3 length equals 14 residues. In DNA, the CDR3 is TGTGCCAGCAGCCCCCCCGCGGGTAACTATGGCTACACCTTC. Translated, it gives CASSPPAGNYGYTF.